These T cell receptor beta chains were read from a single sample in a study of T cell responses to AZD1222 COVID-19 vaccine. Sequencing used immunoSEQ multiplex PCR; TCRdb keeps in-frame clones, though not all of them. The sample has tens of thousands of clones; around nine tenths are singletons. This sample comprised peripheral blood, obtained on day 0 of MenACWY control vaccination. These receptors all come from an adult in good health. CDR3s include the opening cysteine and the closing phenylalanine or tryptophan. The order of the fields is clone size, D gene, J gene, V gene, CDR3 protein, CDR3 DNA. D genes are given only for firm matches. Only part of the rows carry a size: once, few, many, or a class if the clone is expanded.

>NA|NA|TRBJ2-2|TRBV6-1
CASSERTGELFF
TGTGCCAGCAGTGAACGGACCGGGGAGCTGTTTTTT
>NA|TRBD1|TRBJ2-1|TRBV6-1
CASGDRKFF
TGTGCCAGCGGGGACAGAAAGTTCTTC
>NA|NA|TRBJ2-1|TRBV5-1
CASSYPGREQFF
TGCGCCAGCAGCTATCCCGGACGCGAGCAGTTCTTC
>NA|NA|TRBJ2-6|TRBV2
CASRKRWTRTKGANVLTF
TGTGCCAGCAGAAAACGATGGACCCGCACAAAGGGGGCCAACGTCCTGACTTTC
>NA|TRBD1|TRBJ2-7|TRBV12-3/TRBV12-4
CASSRQGGYEQYF
TGTGCCAGCAGCCGACAGGGTGGTTACGAGCAGTACTTC
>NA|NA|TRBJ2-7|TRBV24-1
CATSDGTTYEQYF
TGTGCCACCAGTGACGGGACAACCTACGAGCAGTACTTC
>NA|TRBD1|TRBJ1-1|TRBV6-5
CASSYRGQGVGEAFF
TGTGCCAGCAGTTACAGGGGACAGGGGGTTGGTGAAGCTTTCTTT
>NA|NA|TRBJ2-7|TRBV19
CASSIIGENEQYF
TGTGCCAGTAGTATCATTGGGGAAAACGAGCAGTACTTC
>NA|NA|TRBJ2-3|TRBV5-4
CASRREDTQYF
TGTGCCAGCAGGCGAGAAGATACGCAGTATTTT
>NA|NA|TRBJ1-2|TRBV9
CASSVLGDSTYGYTF
TGTGCCAGCAGCGTACTCGGAGACAGCACATATGGCTACACCTTC
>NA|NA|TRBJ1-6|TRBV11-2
CASSSRDNLSPLHF
TGTGCCAGCAGCTCCCGGGACAACCTTTCACCCCTCCACTTT
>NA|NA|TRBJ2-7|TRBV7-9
CASSLIRAEQYF
TGTGCCAGCAGCTTAATCAGGGCCGAGCAGTACTTC
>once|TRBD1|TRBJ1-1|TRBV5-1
CASSLAGGTNTEAFF
TGCGCCAGCAGCTTGGCAGGGGGGACGAACACTGAAGCTTTCTTT
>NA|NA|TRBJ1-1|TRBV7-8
CASSLSGTGNTEAFF
TGTGCCAGCAGCTTAAGCGGGACCGGCAACACTGAAGCTTTCTTT
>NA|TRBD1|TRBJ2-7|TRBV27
CASSTSGGEQYF
TGTGCCAGCAGTACCTCAGGGGGCGAGCAGTACTTC
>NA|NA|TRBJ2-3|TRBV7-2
CASSLGSGGTDTQYF
TGTGCCAGCAGCTTAGGAAGCGGCGGCACAGATACGCAGTATTTT
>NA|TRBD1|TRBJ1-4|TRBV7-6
CASSSPTGGNEKLFF
TGTGCCAGCAGCTCACCAACAGGGGGTAATGAAAAACTGTTTTTT
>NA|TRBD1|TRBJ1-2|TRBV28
CASRDGQGHYGYTF
TGTGCCAGCAGAGACGGACAGGGACATTATGGCTACACCTTC
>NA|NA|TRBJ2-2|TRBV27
CASSLSGAPNTGELFF
TGTGCCAGCAGTTTATCAGGGGCCCCGAACACCGGGGAGCTGTTTTTT
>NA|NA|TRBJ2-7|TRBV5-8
CASSFKGVGGPYF
TGTGCCAGCAGCTTTAAGGGTGTGGGGGGTCCGTACTTC
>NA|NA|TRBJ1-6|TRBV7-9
CASSLVSPENSPLHF
TGTGCCAGCAGCTTAGTCTCCCCCGAAAATTCACCCCTCCACTTT
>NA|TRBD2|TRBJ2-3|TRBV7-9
CASSPGTSGKTDTQYF
TGTGCCAGCAGCCCCGGGACTAGCGGGAAGACAGATACGCAGTATTTT
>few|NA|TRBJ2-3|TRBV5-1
CASSLGQYPDTQYF
TGCGCCAGCAGCTTGGGTCAGTACCCAGATACGCAGTATTTT
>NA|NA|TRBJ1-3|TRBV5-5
CASSSEQGATIYF
TGTGCCAGCAGCTCCGAACAGGGAGCGACCATATATTTT
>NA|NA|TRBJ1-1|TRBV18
CASSPPQGMAEAFF
TGTGCCAGCTCACCACCGCAGGGAATGGCTGAAGCTTTCTTT
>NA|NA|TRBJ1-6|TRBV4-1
CASSQDTRGGQDSPLHF
TGCGCCAGCAGCCAAGATACGAGAGGGGGTCAGGATTCACCCCTCCACTTT
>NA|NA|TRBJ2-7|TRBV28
CASSGLIASYEQYF
TGTGCCAGCAGTGGACTGATCGCCTCCTACGAGCAGTACTTC
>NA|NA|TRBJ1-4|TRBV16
CASSQRTTTNEKLFF
TGTGCCAGCAGCCAACGGACAACAACTAATGAAAAACTGTTTTTT
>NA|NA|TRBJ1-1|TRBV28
CASSLSQDTEAFF
TGTGCCAGCAGTTTATCCCAGGACACTGAAGCTTTCTTT
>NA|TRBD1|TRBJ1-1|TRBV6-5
CASSYGDRGGTEAFF
TGTGCCAGCAGTTACGGGGACAGGGGGGGCACTGAAGCTTTCTTT
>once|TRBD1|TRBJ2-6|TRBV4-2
CASSQASGTVYSGANVLTF
TGTGCCAGCAGCCAAGCGTCCGGGACAGTGTACTCTGGGGCCAACGTCCTGACTTTC
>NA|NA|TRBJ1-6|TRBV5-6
CASSLDRTGNSPLHF
TGTGCCAGCAGCTTGGACAGGACGGGTAATTCACCCCTCCACTTT
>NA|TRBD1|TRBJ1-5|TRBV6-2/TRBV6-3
CASSYPTGTGRVNQPQHF
TGTGCCAGCAGTTACCCAACCGGGACAGGGCGGGTCAATCAGCCCCAGCATTTT
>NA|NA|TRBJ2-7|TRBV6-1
CASSARQAGRDSTGYEQYF
TGTGCCAGCAGTGCTCGACAGGCAGGACGGGACTCAACGGGCTACGAGCAGTACTTC
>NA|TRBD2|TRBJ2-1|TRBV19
CASSQLAGVVNEQFF
TGTGCCAGTAGTCAACTAGCGGGAGTTGTTAATGAGCAGTTCTTC
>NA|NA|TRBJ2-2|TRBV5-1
CASRRDTATGELFF
TGCGCCAGCAGGCGGGACACTGCCACCGGGGAGCTGTTTTTT
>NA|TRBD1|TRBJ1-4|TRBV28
CASSRGQGNEKLFF
TGTGCCAGCAGCAGGGGACAGGGGAATGAAAAACTGTTTTTT
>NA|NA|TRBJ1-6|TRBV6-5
CASSNNRATNSPLHF
TGTGCCAGCAGTAACAACAGGGCTACTAATTCACCCCTCCACTTT
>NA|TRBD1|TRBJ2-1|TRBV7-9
CASSSGTGHNEQFF
TGTGCCAGCAGCTCTGGGACAGGACACAATGAGCAGTTCTTC
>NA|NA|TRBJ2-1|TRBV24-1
CATSVQSQPNEQFF
TGTGCCACCAGTGTGCAGAGCCAGCCCAATGAGCAGTTCTTC
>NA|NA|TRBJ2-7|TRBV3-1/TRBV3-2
CASSQDVTASYEQYF
TGTGCCAGCAGCCAAGATGTGACTGCTTCCTACGAGCAGTACTTC
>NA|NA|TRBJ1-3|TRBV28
CASGQYPSGNTIYF
TGTGCCAGCGGACAGTACCCTTCTGGAAACACCATATATTTT
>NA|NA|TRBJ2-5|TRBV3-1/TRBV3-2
CASSQEVWGTRETQYF
TGTGCCAGCAGCCAAGAAGTTTGGGGGACCCGAGAGACCCAGTACTTC